The rows below give T cell receptor beta chains drawn from one sample of a study of OX40 agonist ivuxolimab in advanced cancers. The assay was immunoSEQ multiplex PCR, and TCRdb's table has in-frame clones only and misses some. The sample has 23,000 or so clones; around four fifths are singletons. The input for sequencing was CD4+ or CD8+ T cells sorted from blood, taken in a trial of the OX40 agonist ivuxolimab. The receptors shown here come from an adult with an advanced solid tumor such as melanoma, head and neck, liver or kidney cancer. Each CDR3 is given with its conserved first and last residue. A D gene is named only where the DNA matches it firmly. Some rows mark clone size as missing; the rest say once, few, many or name a class of expanded clone.

d_gene,abundance,v_gene,j_gene,CDR3nt,CDR3aa
.,.,TRBV6-1,TRBJ1-3,TGTGCCAGCAGTGAAATTTCAGGAAACACCATATATTTT,CASSEISGNTIYF
.,.,TRBV7-9,TRBJ1-1,TGTGCCAGCAGCTTAGGGGCCACTGAAGCTTTCTTT,CASSLGATEAFF
.,.,TRBV15,TRBJ2-7,TGTGCCACCAGCATGGACAGTAACGAGCAGTACTTC,CATSMDSNEQYF
TRBD2,.,TRBV27,TRBJ2-1,TGTGCCAGCAGTCTAGCGGGAGTTAACAGCAATGAGCAGTTCTTC,CASSLAGVNSNEQFF
.,.,TRBV5-1,TRBJ1-1,TGCGCCAGCAGCTTGGTAGGGGGGAACACTGAAGCTTTCTTT,CASSLVGGNTEAFF
TRBD1,.,TRBV9,TRBJ1-1,TGTGCCAGCAGCGTAGGGGACAGGGCCCCTGAAGCTTTCTTT,CASSVGDRAPEAFF
.,.,TRBV13,TRBJ1-4,TGTGCCAGCAGTGACTACCAGGGAACGGGTAATGAAAAACTGTTTTTT,CASSDYQGTGNEKLFF
.,.,TRBV7-6,TRBJ2-2,TGTGCCAGCAGCCCCCGGGGCGGAATTAACACCGGGGAGCTGTTTTTT,CASSPRGGINTGELFF
TRBD2,.,TRBV19,TRBJ2-7,TGTGCCAGTAGTATTCAAGTAGCGGGAGAGAACTACGAGCAGTACTTC,CASSIQVAGENYEQYF
TRBD1,once,TRBV7-6,TRBJ1-1,TGTGCCAGCAGCTTGGGGACAGGGGGGAACACTGAAGCTTTCTTT,CASSLGTGGNTEAFF
.,once,TRBV18,TRBJ2-7,TGTGCCAGCTCACCCGGACGGAACTACGAGCAGTACTTC,CASSPGRNYEQYF
.,few,TRBV12-5,TRBJ1-2,TGTGCTAGTGGTTTGGTAAGAGGCGACACTAACTATGGCTACACCTTC,CASGLVRGDTNYGYTF
.,.,TRBV25-1,TRBJ1-2,TGTGCCAGCAGTGAGGGGGTCCGCTATGGCTACACCTTC,CASSEGVRYGYTF
.,.,TRBV27,TRBJ2-1,TGTGCCAGCAGTTTTGGGGGATTTTACAATGAGCAGTTCTTC,CASSFGGFYNEQFF
.,.,TRBV4-1,TRBJ2-7,TGCGCCAGCAGCCAAGCTGCCTTTCGAGAGCAGTACTTC,CASSQAAFREQYF
.,.,TRBV9,TRBJ1-5,TGTGCCAGCAGCGTAGGGTTTGGCGGGTTGGGCAATCAGCCCCAGCATTTT,CASSVGFGGLGNQPQHF
.,.,TRBV7-2,TRBJ2-1,TGTGCCAGCAGCTTTGGCGGAGATTACAATGAGCAGTTCTTC,CASSFGGDYNEQFF
TRBD2,.,TRBV6-4,TRBJ2-5,TGTGCCAGCAGTGACTCAACTAGCGGGGGGGCAGAGACCCAGTACTTC,CASSDSTSGGAETQYF
.,.,TRBV6-4,TRBJ1-5,TGTGCCCCCCTGGACGGATTGAATCAGCCCCAGCATTTT,CAPLDGLNQPQHF
.,.,TRBV19,TRBJ1-1,TGTGCCAGTAGTATATCCCCTAAAACTCACGCTGAAGCTTTCTTT,CASSISPKTHAEAFF
.,.,TRBV7-2,TRBJ2-5,TGTGCCAGCAGACCAGAGGGGGGCGCCCCCGAGACCCAGTACTTC,CASRPEGGAPETQYF
.,.,TRBV5-4,TRBJ2-7,TGTGCCAGCAGCTTGGTCCGGGGAACCCTCGGATACGAGCAGTACTTC,CASSLVRGTLGYEQYF
TRBD2,.,TRBV7-9,TRBJ2-7,TGTGCCAGCAGCAACCCTAGCGGGAGCTCCTACGAGCAGTACTTC,CASSNPSGSSYEQYF
.,.,TRBV9,TRBJ2-2,TGTGCCAGCGGGACGCGGGGCGGGGAGCTGTTTTTT,CASGTRGGELFF
TRBD2,.,TRBV7-9,TRBJ2-1,TGTGCCAGCAGCCCCCCCCCTAGCGGAGAGTACAATGAGCAGTTCTTC,CASSPPPSGEYNEQFF
.,once,TRBV7-8,TRBJ1-1,TGTGCCAGCAGCTTGGTCCACATGCTCGCCACTGAAGCTTTCTTT,CASSLVHMLATEAFF
.,.,TRBV30,TRBJ1-4,TGTGCCTGGAGTGTATTATCGGACAGCGGAAAACTGTTTTTT,CAWSVLSDSGKLFF
.,.,TRBV6-1,TRBJ1-4,TGTGCCAGCAGTGAATTGAGAGGGGCTGAAAAACTGTTTTTT,CASSELRGAEKLFF
.,.,TRBV28,TRBJ2-5,TGTGCCAGCAGTTTAGTGGGGCAAGAGACCCAGTACTTC,CASSLVGQETQYF
.,.,TRBV27,TRBJ1-1,TGTGCCAGCAGGGGGGGGGCTGAAGCTTTCTTT,CASRGGAEAFF
.,.,TRBV2,TRBJ2-4,TGTGCCAGCAGTGAAGATGGGCTAGCCAAAAACATTCAGTACTTC,CASSEDGLAKNIQYF
.,.,TRBV27,TRBJ2-5,TGTGCCAGCAGCCTGTTGGGGGACGGGGAGACCCAGTACTTC,CASSLLGDGETQYF
TRBD1,.,TRBV7-9,TRBJ2-3,TGTGCCAGCAGCCCGTGGACAGGGGCCCTAGATACGCAGTATTTT,CASSPWTGALDTQYF
.,.,TRBV6-5,TRBJ2-3,TGTGCCAGCAGTTACTTCCAGGGAAACACAGATACGCAGTATTTT,CASSYFQGNTDTQYF
TRBD1,.,TRBV14,TRBJ2-7,TGTGCCAGCAGCCAAACGGGACAGGGCCCCTACGAGCAGTACTTC,CASSQTGQGPYEQYF
.,.,TRBV13,TRBJ2-5,TGTGCCAGCAGCTTACTCCCTAAGGAGACCCAGTACTTC,CASSLLPKETQYF
.,once,TRBV7-8,TRBJ2-7,TGTGCCAGCAGCTTAGGACCGCTAGCGCGCTCCTACGAGCAGTACTTC,CASSLGPLARSYEQYF
TRBD1,.,TRBV4-2,TRBJ1-2,TGTGCCAGCAGCCAAGAATACGACAGGGAGAATCCGTTTTGGGAGAACACCTTC,CASSQEYDRENPFWENTF
TRBD2,.,TRBV11-3,TRBJ2-7,TGTGCCAGCAGCTTAGTCCCTATACTAGCGGGAGGGAATTGGTACGAGCAGTACTTC,CASSLVPILAGGNWYEQYF
TRBD1,.,TRBV5-1,TRBJ2-7,TGCGCCAGCAGCCCACGGGGACAGGGACCCTACGAGCAGTACTTC,CASSPRGQGPYEQYF
.,.,TRBV19,TRBJ2-2,TGTGCCAGTAGTCCAAAGGCGAACACCGGGGAGCTGTTTTTT,CASSPKANTGELFF
TRBD1,.,TRBV7-9,TRBJ1-2,TGTGCCAGCAGCAAGGACAGGGGAAACTATGGCTACACCTTC,CASSKDRGNYGYTF
.,.,TRBV2,TRBJ2-1,TGTGCCAGCAGTGATATGGGGGCTTGGGACAATGAGCAGTTCTTC,CASSDMGAWDNEQFF
.,.,TRBV27,TRBJ1-2,TGTGCCAGCAGTCTAACAGGGACGGCTAACTATGGCTACACCTTC,CASSLTGTANYGYTF
TRBD2,.,TRBV13,TRBJ2-3,TGTGCCAGCAGCCCCGGGGGGGCAGATACGCAGTATTTT,CASSPGGADTQYF
TRBD2,.,TRBV15,TRBJ2-3,TGTGCCACCAGCAGAGGTACGGGACTAGCGGACACAGATACGCAGTATTTT,CATSRGTGLADTDTQYF
.,.,TRBV7-9,TRBJ2-5,TGTGCCAGCAGCTTAGGGGACATTAAAGGGACCCAGTACTTC,CASSLGDIKGTQYF
.,.,TRBV6-6,TRBJ1-2,TGTGCCAGCAGTTATAGGCAGGGAGATGGCTACACCTTC,CASSYRQGDGYTF
.,.,TRBV2,TRBJ1-4,TGTGCCAGCAACTTACAGGGAGGGTCTAATGAAAAACTGTTTTTT,CASNLQGGSNEKLFF
.,.,TRBV11-3,TRBJ2-1,TGTGCCAGCAGTCTGGGGGTACTGCAGTTCTTC,CASSLGVLQFF
.,once,TRBV30,TRBJ2-4,TGTGCCTGGAGTCTTCGATCCGCTGAGGACATTCAGTACTTC,CAWSLRSAEDIQYF
TRBD2,.,TRBV9,TRBJ2-1,TGTGCCAGCAGCGCCGGGACTAGCGGATCCTACAATGAGCAGTTCTTC,CASSAGTSGSYNEQFF
.,.,TRBV11-2,TRBJ2-4,TGTGCCAGCAGCTTTAGACAGGTTCGAGCCAAAAACATTCAGTACTTC,CASSFRQVRAKNIQYF